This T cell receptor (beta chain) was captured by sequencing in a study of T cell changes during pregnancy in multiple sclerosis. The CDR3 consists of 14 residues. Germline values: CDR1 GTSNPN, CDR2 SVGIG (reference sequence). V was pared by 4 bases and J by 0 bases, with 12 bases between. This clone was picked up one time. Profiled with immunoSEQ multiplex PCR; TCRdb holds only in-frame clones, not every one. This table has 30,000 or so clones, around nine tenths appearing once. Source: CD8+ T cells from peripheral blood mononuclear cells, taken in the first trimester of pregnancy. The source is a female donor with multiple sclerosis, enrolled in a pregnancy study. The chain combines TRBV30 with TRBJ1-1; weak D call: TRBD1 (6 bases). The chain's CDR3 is CAWMYGTMNTEAFF. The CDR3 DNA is TGTGCCTGGATGTATGGGACAATGAACACTGAAGCTTTCTTT.